Shown below are 7 T cell receptor beta chains from a single sample sequenced in a study. TCRdb ran MiXCR on the RT-PCR reads and lists one entry per CDR3 protein. The data contain about 680,000 distinct CDR3 sequences, approximately 15% of them singletons. The sample taken for sequencing was memory CD4+ T cells from blood. All receptors come from a female donor in good health, serving as a healthy control.

V gene TRBV6-1 combines with J gene TRBJ2-4; D unresolved. Germline CDR1 MNHNS, CDR2 SASEGT. Trimming shortened V by 2 bases and J by 12 bases, and 11 bases separated the two germline ends. There are 12 residues in the CDR3. CDR3 protein: CASSEPFLSQYF. CDR3 sequence (DNA): TGTGCCAGCAGTGAACCCTTCCTCTCTCAGTACTTC.

A few counts support this clonotype. V is TRBV4-1 and J is TRBJ2-6, with 7 bases aligning to TRBD1. V lost 5 bases to trimming and J lost 2 bases; unmatched junction nucleotides: 6. The CDR3 length is 16 residues. CDR1 is MGHRA and CDR2 is YSYEKL in the germline V gene. CDR3 loop: CASSYRQGPGANVLTF. Written as DNA, the CDR3 is TGCGCCAGCAGCTACCGACAGGGTCCTGGGGCCAACGTCCTGACTTTC.

This clonotype was counted at least ten times. The chain employs TRBV5-1 and TRBJ2-4; D possibly corresponds to TRBD2 (7 bases). Looked up from germline, CDR1 is SGHRS and CDR2 is YFSETQ. The CDR3 contains 14 residues. Trimming removed 5 bases at V and 8 bases at J, with 17 bases between. CDR3 nucleotides: TGCGCCAGCAGAAGGGGGGGGCGGAGAGACATTCAGTACTTC. Its protein is CASRRGGRRDIQYF.

The table lists this clonotype with a few counts. The rearrangement links TRBV10-3 to TRBJ2-1, with D tentatively TRBD2 (5 bases). Germline CDR1 is ENHRY and CDR2 is SYGVKD. Trimming cost V 7 bases and J 6 bases, with 10 bases left between them. There are 12 residues in the CDR3. The CDR3 coding sequence is TGTGCCATCACAGGACTCGCCAATGAGCAGTTCTTC. Protein: CAITGLANEQFF.

This clonotype appeared many times. This chain connects TRBV7-2 to TRBJ2-2, with TRBD1 matching 10 bases. This CDR3 has 15 amino acids. Germline CDR1 and CDR2: SGHTA and FQGNSA. Trimming took 3 bases from V and 5 from J; bases not matched to a gene: 3. The CDR3 here is CASSLWTGGTGELFF. The CDR3 DNA follows: TGTGCCAGCAGCTTGTGGACAGGGGGAACCGGGGAGCTGTTTTTT.

This rearrangement joins TRBV12-3 or TRBV12-4 to TRBJ2-2, with D unresolved. This CDR3 has 13 residues. With 10 bases removed from V and 4 bases from J, the gap between germline ends came to 13 bases. CDR3 region: CAIHGTVTGELFF. In DNA form, the CDR3 reads TGTGCCATACACGGTACCGTCACCGGGGAGCTGTTTTTT.

This clonotype has ten or more counts. The chain employs TRBV29-1 and TRBJ2-3; perhaps TRBD2 as D (6 bases). The CDR3 has 13 amino acids. The germline V and J ends were trimmed by 5 bases and 4 bases, with 13 bases remaining between them. Germline CDR1 and CDR2: SQVTM and ANQGSEA. CDR3 residues: CSVRHGGSDTQYF. The CDR3 DNA reads TGCAGCGTTCGGCACGGAGGGTCAGATACGCAGTATTTT.